One sample yielded the 9 T cell receptor beta chains listed below, sequenced in a study of T cells after yellow fever vaccination. From the 5' RACE reads, TCRdb called clonotypes with MiXCR, one entry per CDR3 protein. The table lists a few hundred thousand distinct CDR3 sequences, 10% to 15% of them singletons. This material consisted of CD4+ T cells sorted from PBMCs, taken 45 days after the yellow fever booster vaccination. The receptor set was obtained from a man younger than 45 who received the YFV17D yellow fever vaccine.

The chain recombines TRBV5-1 with TRBJ1-1; 11 nucleotides line up with TRBD1. Losses at the gene ends were 3 bases for V and 1 base for J; bases not matched to a gene: 11. The germline V gene encodes CDR1 SGHRS and CDR2 YFSETQ. The CDR3 spans 18 residues. The DNA of the CDR3 is TGCGCCAGCAGCTGGACAGGGGGCTCACAGACCCGGAACACTGAAGCTTTCTTT. Encoded protein: CASSWTGGSQTRNTEAFF.

The table lists this clonotype with a few counts. V usage is TRBV7-2 and J usage is TRBJ1-1; no definite D call. Trimming cost V 5 bases and J 0 bases, with 13 bases left between them. CDR3 length: 15 residues. CDR1 is SGHTA, CDR2 FQGNSA, per germline. Here the CDR3 reads CASSAQLVVNTEAFF. CDR3 coding DNA: TGTGCCAGCAGCGCTCAATTGGTGGTGAACACTGAAGCTTTCTTT.

The V call is TRBV7-2, the J call TRBJ1-5; D is undetermined. Germline assignment: CDR1 SGHTA and CDR2 FQGNSA. This CDR3 is built from 15 residues. V shed 3 bases and J shed 0 bases, with 9 bases lying between them. The CDR3 DNA sequence: TGTGCCAGCAGCTTTTATGCTTATAGCAATCAGCCCCAGCATTTT. This gives the protein CASSFYAYSNQPQHF.

The chain couples TRBV7-2 to TRBJ2-1, with TRBD1 matching over 7 bases. Germline V gene sequence: CDR1 SGHTA, CDR2 FQGNSA. The V and J ends lost 4 bases and 10 bases, in that order; junction bases with no gene match: 13. The CDR3 runs 15 residues. CDR3 amino acids: CASSSHGQGVGEQFF. In DNA, the CDR3 is TGTGCCAGCAGCTCCCACGGTCAGGGGGTAGGGGAGCAGTTCTTC.

The gene calls are TRBV5-1 and TRBJ2-5, with a tentative D call TRBD1 (6 bases). V gave up 4 bases and J gave up 2 bases, with 15 bases separating them. CDR1 and CDR2 (germline): SGHRS, YFSETQ. The CDR3 has 15 amino acids. This chain's CDR3 is CASSALTGTQETQYF. CDR3 DNA: TGCGCCAGCAGCGCCCTCACAGGGACGCAAGAGACCCAGTACTTC.

The V gene is TRBV25-1, the J gene TRBJ1-1; D uncertain. Trimming took 0 bases from V and 4 from J, leaving 15 bases between them. Germline CDR1 and CDR2: MGHDK and SYGVNS. This CDR3 comprises 16 residues. The CDR3 loop is CASSEYVLGRGTEAFF. As DNA, the CDR3 is TGTGCCAGCAGTGAATATGTCCTCGGGCGGGGCACTGAAGCTTTCTTT.

This clonotype was recorded a few times. The rearrangement links TRBV20-1 to TRBJ2-1; 16 nucleotides line up with TRBD2. The CDR3 is made up of 16 amino acids. V gave up 6 bases and J gave up 4 bases; unmatched junction bases: 6. Germline assignment: CDR1 DFQATT and CDR2 SNEGSKA (reference sequence). Here the CDR3 DNA reads TGCAGTGCCCTGGGACTAGCGGGAGGGCCTTACAATGAGCAGTTCTTC. Amino acids: CSALGLAGGPYNEQFF.

This clonotype was counted a few times. The gene calls are TRBV11-2 and TRBJ1-2; D call uncertain. V gave up 5 bases and J gave up 6 bases, with 13 bases separating them. CDR1 is SGHAT, CDR2 FQNNGV, per germline. The CDR3 loop spans 13 amino acids. CDR3 nucleotide sequence: TGTGCCAGCAGCGAATCGATCCTCGATGGCTACACCTTC. As protein: CASSESILDGYTF.

This clonotype came up a few times. The chain carries TRBV7-8 and TRBJ2-2; D remains ambiguous. Per germline, CDR1 SGHVS and CDR2 FQNEAQ. Trimming left V 5 bases short and J 6 bases short, with 16 bases between. This CDR3 is 15 amino acids long. CDR3 protein: CASSALRSQAGELFF. CDR3 DNA: TGTGCCAGCAGCGCCCTGCGGAGCCAGGCCGGGGAGCTGTTTTTT.